The 10 T cell receptor beta chains below all came from one sample that was sequenced in a study of radiation and T cells in renal cell carcinoma. Using immunoSEQ multiplex PCR, the repertoire was profiled, and TCRdb retains in-frame clones only, with some absent. The sample yields about 150,000 clones, around 90% seen once. The time point denotes: blood 2 weeks post-SBRT. Treatment specified: 15 Gy SBRT to primary tumor, nephrectomy 4 weeks later. The source material was blood, sampled from a patient whose treatment included radiotherapy and nephrectomy. These receptors all stem from a woman in her fifties or sixties with renal cell carcinoma.

The gene calls are TRBV2 and TRBJ2-1; D might be TRBD2 (5 bases). CDR3 length: 13 amino acids. The germline V and J ends were trimmed by 5 bases and 1 base, with 6 bases remaining between them. CDR1 is SNHLY and CDR2 is FYNNEI in the germline V gene. The CDR3 coding sequence is TGTGCCAGCAGTTCGGGGTCCTACAATGAGCAGTTCTTC. Its protein product is CASSSGSYNEQFF. Full variable domain (outside the CDR3, taken from reference TRBV2 and TRBJ2-1): EPEVTQTPSHQVTQMGQEVILRCVPISNHLYFYWYRQILGQKVEFLVSFYNNEISEKSEIFDDQFSVERPDGSNFTLKIRSTKLEDSAMYFCASSSGSYNEQFFGPGTRLTVL.

Points on this clone: A read error is likely, as this CDR3 ends without the conserved phenylalanine or tryptophan. It is unclear where the CDR3 begins or ends on the DNA, so no DNA is shown, and the CDR3 is as TCRdb lists it. The chain joins TRBV20-1 to TRBJ1-1; TRBD1, the table's D call, was not compared with the DNA. Including both end residues, the CDR3 is 8 amino acids long. Per germline, CDR1 DFQATT and CDR2 SNEGSKA (reference sequence). CDR3 region: CSAGAGGM.

This clone was detected a few times. The rearrangement uses TRBV29-1 and TRBJ1-1; 8 bases agree with TRBD1. Trimming at V came to 5 bases and at J to 3 bases, leaving 8 bases not matched to a gene. Germline CDR1 reads SQVTM; CDR2 reads ANQGSEA. There are 14 residues in the CDR3. The CDR3 is CSVTQTGVDTEAFF. In nucleotides, the CDR3 is TGCAGCGTTACCCAGACAGGGGTTGACACTGAAGCTTTCTTT.

This clone was seen once. The rearrangement links TRBV6-5 to TRBJ1-3; the D is unclear. CDR1 and CDR2 from the germline V gene are MNHEY and SVGAGI. The V gene lost 2 bases and the J gene lost 0 bases, with 5 bases spanning the gap. CDR3 size: 14 residues. CDR3 protein: CASSYDHSGNTIYF. The CDR3 DNA reads as TGTGCCAGCAGTTACGATCACTCTGGAAACACCATATATTTT.

A note on this clone: At the DNA level, this CDR3 is encoded by other sequences in the same sample as well. The CDR3 here is CASSRNRGQETQYF. The CDR3 DNA reads TGTGCCAGCAGCCGTAATCGGGGCCAAGAGACCCAGTACTTC. The rearrangement uses TRBV14 and TRBJ2-5; tentatively, D is TRBD2 (5 bases). The CDR3 sequence is 14 residues long. With 4 bases removed from V and 1 base from J, the gap between germline ends came to 10 bases. Germline V gene data show CDR1 as SGHDN and CDR2 as FVKESK.

The chain recombines TRBV6-6 with TRBJ2-1; D remains unclear. The CDR3 has 13 amino acids. Germline V CDR1 and CDR2: MNHNY, SVGAGI (reference sequence). Trimming pared 0 bases from V and 7 bases from J, leaving 7 bases between. CDR3 in amino acids: CASSYSHENEQFF. DNA for the CDR3: TGTGCCAGCAGTTACTCCCATGAAAATGAGCAGTTCTTC.

The chain employs TRBV30 and TRBJ2-1, with TRBD2 identical over 10 bases. From germline, CDR1 is GTSNPN and CDR2 SVGIG (reference sequence). The trim removed 3 bases at V and 4 bases at J, leaving 3 bases unmatched. The CDR3 loop spans 14 amino acids. The CDR3 sequence: CAWSRTSGYNEQFF. The CDR3 bases are TGTGCCTGGAGCCGGACTAGCGGTTACAATGAGCAGTTCTTC.

The chain employs TRBV2 and TRBJ2-7; D is unclear. The V end lost 7 bases, the J end lost 2 bases, and 12 bases lay between the germline ends. The CDR3 has 13 residues. Per germline, CDR1 SNHLY and CDR2 FYNNEI. CDR3 region: CASKESFTYEQYF. The DNA of the CDR3 is TGTGCCAGCAAGGAGTCCTTCACCTACGAGCAGTACTTC. Variable domain in full (rest from reference TRBV2 and TRBJ2-7): EPEVTQTPSHQVTQMGQEVILRCVPISNHLYFYWYRQILGQKVEFLVSFYNNEISEKSEIFDDQFSVERPDGSNFTLKIRSTKLEDSAMYFCASKESFTYEQYFGPGTRLTVT.

This clone was counted only a few times. The V call is TRBV6-1, the J call TRBJ1-1; 8 positions match TRBD1. The junction had 9 bases not matched to a gene; V was cut back by 5 bases and J by 4 bases. The CDR3 has 15 residues. Germline V gives CDR1 MNHNS, CDR2 SASEGT. CDR3 sequence reads: CASSSRTGLITEAFF. As DNA, the CDR3 is TGTGCCAGCAGTTCCAGGACAGGGCTGATCACTGAAGCTTTCTTT.

Regarding this clone: Its ends do not fully match the called genes, so a read error is possible. This rearrangement joins TRBV4-2 to TRBJ2-7, with no clear D. Germline CDR1 reads LGHNA; CDR2 reads YNFKEQ. CDR3 length: 16 amino acids. The CDR3 spells CASSQVESQRYDEQYF. In DNA, the CDR3 is TGTGCCAGCAGTCAAGTTGAGAGCCAAAGGTACGACGAGCAGTACTTC.